Listed below are T cell receptor beta chains from one sample, sequenced in a study of spatial heterogeneity in lung cancer. Via MiXCR, TCRdb re-called the 5' RACE reads, giving one row per CDR3 protein. The sample yields some 17,000 distinct CDR3 sequences, 20% to 25% seen once. This specimen consisted of PBMCs, obtained at surgery. The receptors shown here come from a female donor with early-stage non-small cell lung cancer. Both conserved end residues are part of each CDR3. The D gene is left open where the match is weak. Clone size is not always given. Where it is, it says once, few, many or a class for expanded clones.

-	TRBJ2-1	-	TRBV19	TGTGCCAGTAGTATAGCGGGCGGCTCCTACAATGAGCAGTTCTTC	CASSIAGGSYNEQFF
many	TRBJ2-7	-	TRBV5-1	TGCGCCAGCAGCTTGGCCGGCAGGGTAGGGTACGAGCAGTACTTC	CASSLAGRVGYEQYF
-	TRBJ2-1	TRBD1	TRBV28	TGTGCCAGCAGTTTTGGGACAGGGATCTACAATGAGCAGTTCTTC	CASSFGTGIYNEQFF
medium-sized	TRBJ2-5	-	TRBV28	TGTGCCGCACCCGGGACATATTTTTCACGGGAGACCCAGTACTTC	CAAPGTYFSRETQYF
few	TRBJ2-6	-	TRBV5-1	TGCGCCAGCAGCCTCTCTGGGGCCAACGTCCTGACTTTC	CASSLSGANVLTF
many	TRBJ2-1	TRBD1	TRBV11-3	TGTGCCAGCAACCAAAAATCCCGGGACAGGGGGCTCAATGAGCAGTTCTTC	CASNQKSRDRGLNEQFF
many	TRBJ1-2	-	TRBV6-1	TGTGCCAGCAGGATGAAAGCTAACTATGGCTACACCTTC	CASRMKANYGYTF
few	TRBJ1-2	-	TRBV13	TGTGCCAGCAGCTTAAATGACAGAGCCGAATTCTATGGCTACACCTTC	CASSLNDRAEFYGYTF
many	TRBJ2-5	-	TRBV7-2	TGTGCCAGCAGCTACCGCGCCGGGGCAGAGACCCAGTACTTC	CASSYRAGAETQYF
-	TRBJ1-1	-	TRBV7-3	TGTGCCAGCAGCTTAACGTCCGTTGGGACTGAAGCTTTCTTT	CASSLTSVGTEAFF
-	TRBJ2-3	-	TRBV29-1	TGCAGCGTTGACCTCCCCAGAGAGATCGCAGATACGCAGTATTTT	CSVDLPREIADTQYF
-	TRBJ2-1	-	TRBV24-1	TGTGCCACCAGTGATCCCGGGAATGAGCAGTTCTTC	CATSDPGNEQFF
-	TRBJ2-1	-	TRBV11-1	TGTGCCAGCAGCTTCTTGCCTCGGGCCTTC	CASSFLPRAF
few	TRBJ2-7	-	TRBV6-6	TGTGCCAGCAGTTACTCTTCCGTAGACGGAGACGAGCAGTACTTC	CASSYSSVDGDEQYF
-	TRBJ2-5	TRBD2	TRBV27	TGTGCCAGCAGTTTATCGCTAGCGGGACGGGAGACCCAGTACTTC	CASSLSLAGRETQYF
many	TRBJ1-3	-	TRBV13	TGTGCCAGCAGCCCCTATGGGGTTGGCTCTGGAAACACCATATATTTT	CASSPYGVGSGNTIYF
-	TRBJ2-2	-	TRBV2	TGTGCCAGCAGTCCCGACACACACACCGGGGAGCTGTTTTTT	CASSPDTHTGELFF
large	TRBJ2-3	-	TRBV28	TGTGCCAGCAGAAGGCAGGGCGCAGATACGCAGTATTTT	CASRRQGADTQYF
many	TRBJ2-3	-	TRBV6-2/TRBV6-3	TGTGCCAGCAGTTTAGGGGGAGTCCGCGCAGATACGCAGTATTTT	CASSLGGVRADTQYF
many	TRBJ2-3	-	TRBV19	TGTGCCAGTACCTCCTCCCACAGCAGTGATACGCAGTATTTT	CASTSSHSSDTQYF
medium-sized	TRBJ1-2	TRBD1	TRBV6-1	TGTGCCAGCAGGGACAGGGGGAAGGACTATGGCTACACCTTC	CASRDRGKDYGYTF
medium-sized	TRBJ1-5	-	TRBV7-9	TGTGCCAGCACCCCACGGGGGCTGGAAGTACAGCCCCAGCATTTT	CASTPRGLEVQPQHF
many	TRBJ1-6	-	TRBV20-1	TGCAGTGCTCGCCCCCCCGGAGAGGGGAGTATGGCCCTCCACTTT	CSARPPGEGSMALHF
many	TRBJ2-1	TRBD2	TRBV19	TGTGCCAGTAGTGCCAGCGGGGACCGGTACAATGAGCAGTTCTTC	CASSASGDRYNEQFF
many	TRBJ2-4	-	TRBV29-1	TGCAGCATCCCCGGGCGGAAGACTAGGGGGAGAGCCAAAAACATTCAGTACTTC	CSIPGRKTRGRAKNIQYF
medium-sized	TRBJ1-5	TRBD1	TRBV28	TGTGCCAGCAGTCCCACAGGGGTTGTCCAGCCCCAGCATTTT	CASSPTGVVQPQHF
few	TRBJ2-7	-	TRBV28	TGTGCCAGCAGTTTTTGGGCGTCCACCTACGAGCAGTACTTC	CASSFWASTYEQYF
few	TRBJ2-1	TRBD2	TRBV7-2	TGTGCCAGCAGACCACTAGCGTCTGCCTACAATGAGCAGTTCTTC	CASRPLASAYNEQFF
medium-sized	TRBJ2-5	-	TRBV28	TGTGCCAGCAGGAACAGGTTTAGGAAGACCCAGTACTTC	CASRNRFRKTQYF
many	TRBJ2-2	TRBD2	TRBV6-2/TRBV6-3	TGTGCCAGCAGAAAACCCCCGGGACTAGCAATATCCGGGGAGCTGTTTTTT	CASRKPPGLAISGELFF
few	TRBJ2-5	-	TRBV4-3	TGCGCCAGCAGCCAATTACAGGGAGCAGAGACCCAGTACTTC	CASSQLQGAETQYF
many	TRBJ1-1	TRBD1	TRBV4-3	TGCGCCAGCAGCCAAGATAGAGGGGGCAACACTGAAGCTTTCTTT	CASSQDRGGNTEAFF
few	TRBJ1-1	TRBD1	TRBV6-5	TGTGCCAGCAGCCGGACAGGGCGGAACACTGAAGCTTTCTTT	CASSRTGRNTEAFF
few	TRBJ2-7	-	TRBV11-2	TGTGCCAGCGCGATGGGTCAAAGACACTCCTACGAGCAGTACTTC	CASAMGQRHSYEQYF
once	TRBJ2-5	TRBD1	TRBV28	TGTGCCAGCAGTCCGCAGGGGGCTAGAGGAGAGACCCAGTACTTC	CASSPQGARGETQYF
many	TRBJ2-7	-	TRBV12-3/TRBV12-4	TGTGCCAGCAGTTACTCGAAAACCGACTACGAGCAGTACTTC	CASSYSKTDYEQYF
medium-sized	TRBJ2-1	-	TRBV24-1	TGTGCCACCAGCCTTCATAACAATGAGCAGTTCTTC	CATSLHNNEQFF
many	TRBJ2-7	TRBD1	TRBV7-9	TGTGCCAGCAGCTTAGCCGGGACAGGGGTCCACGAGCAGTACTTC	CASSLAGTGVHEQYF